Many counts were recorded for the clone carrying this TCR beta chain. Its specificity is not known. The sample comes from a study of T cells in Graves' hyperthyroidism and ophthalmopathy. Overall study results and limits: Through a model of 13 V-J features, ophthalmopathy was separated from stable hyperthyroidism. Before onset, ophthalmopathy was predicted by the model a median roughly 6.8 months earlier.

The source material, RNA transcripts, was used to amplify TCR beta CDR3 regions. First-round RT-PCR targeting the TCR CDR3 was performed with the HTBI primer set. TCRdb re-analysed the multiplex PCR reads in MiXCR, keeping a single row per CDR3 protein. The sample contains hundreds of thousands of distinct CDR3 sequences, 14% of which appear only once. Germline V gene lookup returns CDR1 MNHNS and CDR2 SASEGT. CDR3 length: 14 amino acids. The V gene lost 10 bases and the J gene lost 1 base, with 13 bases spanning the gap. The rearrangement uses TRBV6-1 and TRBJ2-2; D gene uncertain. The receptor was isolated from a woman under 40 with Graves' hyperthyroidism. Sequencing was done on a sample of blood. In nucleotides, the CDR3 is TGTGCCATCGACCAACAGCAGAACACCGGGGAGCTGTTTTTT. The encoded protein is CAIDQQQNTGELFF.